This TCR beta chain was documented in a study of blood T cell repertoires in COVID-19. The overall study: Some COVID-19 samples were acute and others convalescent; all came from the United States, Italy and Spain.

The V and J ends lost 2 bases and 3 bases, in that order; junction bases with no gene match: 3. The CDR3 is made up of 15 amino acids. Germline V CDR1 and CDR2: MDHEN, SYDVKM. The sample holds a few counts of this clone. Under the authors' procedure: For nucleated cells, counts were estimated from reference gene primer amplification. Method: immunoSEQ multiplex PCR; TCRdb's copy keeps in-frame clones and lacks some. Clone size and V and J calls were adopted from that table, with D and trimming inferred from the DNA. The data contain more than 60,000 clones, 75% to 90% of them singletons. The source of this sequence is a woman between 45 and 60 years old with active COVID-19. V and J are TRBV28 and TRBJ1-3; 8 bases fit TRBD1. The sequenced sample was peripheral blood. The CDR3 region has the DNA TGTGCCAGCAGTTTAACAGGGGGTGGTGGAAACACCATATATTTT. Its protein is CASSLTGGGGNTIYF.